Included here is one T cell receptor (beta chain) sequence, with context. This record belongs to a study of OX40 agonist ivuxolimab in advanced cancers. Profiling relied on immunoSEQ multiplex PCR, and the TCRdb table lists in-frame clones only, not all of them. The table includes 73,000 or so clones, around 80% detected once. Germline V gene lookup returns CDR1 SGHDN and CDR2 FVKESK. The V end lost 1 base, the J end lost 11 bases, and 12 bases lay between the germline ends. This CDR3 has 14 residues. The chain employs TRBV14 and TRBJ1-6, with D unclear. The clonotype was recovered from an adult with an advanced solid tumor such as melanoma, head and neck, liver or kidney cancer. The sample was CD4+ or CD8+ T cells sorted from blood, taken in a trial of the OX40 agonist ivuxolimab. The DNA of the CDR3 is TGTGCCAGCAGCCAAGGCGTAGCGCTTCCACCCCTCCACTTT. This codes for CASSQGVALPPLHF. The entire variable domain, with the rest obtained from reference TRBV14 and TRBJ1-6, is as follows: EAGVTQFPSHSVIEKGQTVTLRCDPISGHDNLYWYRRVMGKEIKFLLHFVKESKQDESGMPNNRFLAERTGGTYSTLKVQPAELEDSGVYFCASSQGVALPPLHFGNGTRLTVT.